The rows below give T cell receptor beta chains drawn from one sample of a study of cytomegalovirus exposure and HLA in healthy donors. Produced via immunoSEQ multiplex PCR; TCRdb's table is partial and in-frame only. The sample gives approximately 60,000 clones, around four fifths of which show up once; roughly 1.6% is in the top ten. The sample consisted of PBMCs. Every receptor here comes from a man aged 25 to 40 in good health and CMV-seronegative. Each CDR3 is given without its conserved first and last residue. The order of the fields is D gene, J gene, V gene, CDR3 protein. D genes are given only for firm matches.

d_call: TRBD1; j_call: TRBJ1-1; v_call: TRBV9; cdr3_aa: ASSYGQGRKTEAF
d_call: TRBD1; j_call: TRBJ1-4; v_call: TRBV27; cdr3_aa: ASSLLGDSNEKLF
d_call: TRBD1; j_call: TRBJ1-6; v_call: TRBV30; cdr3_aa: AWSDDRENSPLH
d_call: -; j_call: TRBJ2-2; v_call: TRBV5-6; cdr3_aa: ASSFEGAGELF
d_call: -; j_call: TRBJ2-5; v_call: TRBV10-2; cdr3_aa: ASSGHREAGTYQETQY
d_call: TRBD1; j_call: TRBJ2-1; v_call: TRBV6-4; cdr3_aa: ASSDSRTGGNEQF
d_call: -; j_call: TRBJ2-7; v_call: TRBV14; cdr3_aa: ASSQVMRSYEQY
d_call: TRBD1; j_call: TRBJ2-2; v_call: TRBV4-2; cdr3_aa: ASSQVGTGNTGELF
d_call: TRBD1; j_call: TRBJ2-7; v_call: TRBV5-1; cdr3_aa: ASSLSVGQGIDEQY
d_call: -; j_call: TRBJ2-1; v_call: TRBV4-3; cdr3_aa: ASSQDNSNNEQF
d_call: TRBD1; j_call: TRBJ1-2; v_call: TRBV6-6; cdr3_aa: ASSLWTGGINGYT
d_call: TRBD2; j_call: TRBJ2-1; v_call: TRBV19; cdr3_aa: ASCPGLAGAAEQF
d_call: TRBD1; j_call: TRBJ2-1; v_call: TRBV5-1; cdr3_aa: ASSFRSGGTDEQF
d_call: TRBD2; j_call: TRBJ2-5; v_call: TRBV18; cdr3_aa: ASSGTSGGAQETQY
d_call: TRBD1; j_call: TRBJ2-3; v_call: TRBV5-1; cdr3_aa: ASRSTGGGKPYAQY
d_call: -; j_call: TRBJ1-1; v_call: TRBV29-1; cdr3_aa: SVGTLNTEAF
d_call: TRBD1; j_call: TRBJ2-7; v_call: TRBV6-5; cdr3_aa: ASSSRDRGRRQY
d_call: TRBD1; j_call: TRBJ1-6; v_call: TRBV7-2; cdr3_aa: ASSPGQGKPPLH
d_call: -; j_call: TRBJ2-2; v_call: TRBV5-1; cdr3_aa: ASSLAGENTGELF
d_call: TRBD1; j_call: TRBJ2-1; v_call: TRBV9; cdr3_aa: ASSVAGWDRTFNEQF
d_call: -; j_call: TRBJ2-1; v_call: TRBV6-5; cdr3_aa: ASRTDSSYNEQF
d_call: TRBD2; j_call: TRBJ2-2; v_call: TRBV9; cdr3_aa: ASSGTSWGAGELF
d_call: -; j_call: TRBJ1-5; v_call: TRBV9; cdr3_aa: ASSAGGADNQPQH
d_call: -; j_call: TRBJ1-1; v_call: TRBV5-1; cdr3_aa: ASSLVEGVSEAF
d_call: -; j_call: TRBJ1-1; v_call: TRBV30; cdr3_aa: AWSVRRTTEAF
d_call: TRBD2; j_call: TRBJ2-1; v_call: TRBV13; cdr3_aa: ASSWRGSGRANEQF
d_call: TRBD2; j_call: TRBJ2-1; v_call: TRBV30; cdr3_aa: AWSVSPLAGGFNEQF
d_call: TRBD2; j_call: TRBJ2-2; v_call: TRBV5-1; cdr3_aa: ASSLLLAGHTGELF
d_call: -; j_call: TRBJ2-1; v_call: TRBV7-2; cdr3_aa: ASSLGQGRKDEQF
d_call: -; j_call: TRBJ2-7; v_call: TRBV7-9; cdr3_aa: ASNQGPGRSYEQY
d_call: -; j_call: TRBJ2-7; v_call: TRBV14; cdr3_aa: ASSLRAGEQY
d_call: -; j_call: -; v_call: TRBV15; cdr3_aa: ATSRGGYSSYEQY
d_call: -; j_call: -; v_call: TRBV7-9; cdr3_aa: ASSSYPLGDRELF
d_call: -; j_call: TRBJ2-3; v_call: TRBV29-1; cdr3_aa: SVEDGGGGDTQY
d_call: -; j_call: TRBJ2-7; v_call: TRBV6-5; cdr3_aa: ASTQLTGPYEQY
d_call: TRBD2; j_call: TRBJ2-7; v_call: TRBV5-8; cdr3_aa: ASSRTTSRGVSYEQY
d_call: -; j_call: TRBJ1-1; v_call: TRBV7-9; cdr3_aa: ASSSQDAVNTEAF
d_call: TRBD2; j_call: TRBJ2-5; v_call: TRBV18; cdr3_aa: ASSPDYKRGRYQETQY
d_call: TRBD1; j_call: -; v_call: TRBV27; cdr3_aa: ASSPGQGPYEQY